A selection of T cell receptor beta chains follows, all from one sample in a study of T cells in Graves' hyperthyroidism and ophthalmopathy. TCRdb itself ran the multiplex PCR reads through MiXCR, one entry per CDR3 protein. The sample shows 490,000 or so distinct CDR3 sequences, 15% to 20% of them seen only once. The sequencing sample was made of blood. Receptors were obtained from a woman in her 30s with Graves' ophthalmopathy. CDR3s include the opening cysteine and the closing phenylalanine or tryptophan. Each record gives: CDR3 protein, CDR3 DNA, clone size, D gene, V gene, J gene. A D gene is named only where the DNA matches it firmly. Part of the rows lack a size; the others show once, few, many or a class for expanded clones.

CASSLRGKSYNEQFF	TGTGCCAGCAGTCTTCGGGGGAAATCGTACAATGAGCAGTTCTTC	few	NA	TRBV5-6	TRBJ2-1
CANPWWTGVSSYEQYF	TGTGCCAACCCCTGGTGGACAGGGGTCTCGTCGTACGAGCAGTACTTC	NA	TRBD1	TRBV6-1	TRBJ2-7
CASPRGSYNEQFF	TGTGCCAGCCCCCGGGGCAGCTACAATGAGCAGTTCTTC	NA	NA	TRBV28	TRBJ2-1
CASSSLYTQYF	TGTGCCAGCAGCTCCCTATATACGCAGTATTTT	many	NA	TRBV7-2	TRBJ2-3
CATKDRNQETQYF	TGTGCCACCAAGGACAGAAACCAAGAGACCCAGTACTTC	few	NA	TRBV7-9	TRBJ2-5
CASSTQGARDEKLFF	TGCGCCAGCAGCACGCAGGGGGCCAGAGATGAAAAACTGTTTTTT	NA	TRBD1	TRBV4-1	TRBJ1-4
CSVGQELAGNTIYF	TGCAGCGTTGGTCAGGAATTGGCTGGAAACACCATATATTTT	NA	NA	TRBV29-1	TRBJ1-3
CASSQESGGSSYNEQFF	TGCGCCAGCAGCCAAGAATCAGGCGGCAGCTCCTACAATGAGCAGTTCTTC	NA	NA	TRBV4-1	TRBJ2-1
CASSVGQGGNSPLHF	TGTGCCAGCAGCGTGGGGCAGGGAGGTAATTCACCCCTCCACTTT	NA	NA	TRBV14	TRBJ1-6
CASSPGQGPLQPQHF	TGTGCCAGCTCTCCCGGACAGGGCCCTTTACAGCCCCAGCATTTT	many	TRBD1	TRBV18	TRBJ1-5
CASGGSSSYNEQFF	TGTGCCAGCGGCGGAAGTAGCTCCTACAATGAGCAGTTCTTC	NA	NA	TRBV9	TRBJ2-1
CAGSGGDSNTGKLFF	TGTGCCGGCTCAGGCGGGGATTCGAACACCGGGAAGCTGTTTTTT	NA	NA	TRBV6-1	TRBJ2-2
CASIRGVAGGTRGELFF	TGTGCCAGTATTCGAGGAGTAGCGGGAGGAACCCGGGGGGAGCTGTTTTTT	NA	TRBD2	TRBV19	TRBJ2-2
CASSQRGGSLGNEQFF	TGTGCCAGCAGCCAAAGAGGGGGTAGCCTGGGCAATGAGCAGTTCTTC	few	NA	TRBV14	TRBJ2-1
CAWRAGTLANTGELFF	TGTGCCTGGAGGGCCGGGACCCTCGCGAACACCGGGGAGCTGTTTTTT	few	NA	TRBV30	TRBJ2-2
CSVEDEEQSGEETQYF	TGCAGCGTTGAAGACGAGGAACAATCGGGGGAAGAGACCCAGTACTTC	few	NA	TRBV29-1	TRBJ2-5
CAWNRLAGGQETQYF	TGTGCCTGGAACCGACTAGCGGGGGGACAAGAGACCCAGTACTTC	many	TRBD2	TRBV30	TRBJ2-5
CSAVTGFRDTQYF	TGCAGTGCTGTCACAGGGTTCAGAGATACGCAGTATTTT	many	NA	TRBV20-1	TRBJ2-3
CRQAGGPNEQFF	TGCAGACAGGCGGGAGGGCCGAATGAGCAGTTCTTC	NA	TRBD2	TRBV20-1	TRBJ2-1
CASSPHRSGGKDIQYF	TGTGCCAGCAGCCCGCACCGTTCAGGGGGTAAGGACATTCAGTACTTC	NA	TRBD1	TRBV9	TRBJ2-4
CSVRQGSGKYYEQYF	TGCAGCGTAAGACAGGGGTCTGGGAAATACTACGAGCAGTACTTC	many	TRBD1	TRBV29-1	TRBJ2-7
CASSYRDRGPPGEQYF	TGTGCCAGCAGTTACCGGGACAGGGGCCCACCGGGCGAGCAGTACTTC	few	TRBD1	TRBV28	TRBJ2-7
CATSDIIASSYNEQFF	TGTGCCACCAGTGATATTATAGCGTCTTCCTACAATGAGCAGTTCTTC	few	NA	TRBV24-1	TRBJ2-1
CASSLIGDQPQHF	TGTGCCAGCAGTTTGATCGGAGATCAGCCCCAGCATTTT	many	NA	TRBV28	TRBJ1-5
CASSTSGQTDTQYF	TGCGCCAGCAGTACTAGCGGACAAACAGATACGCAGTATTTT	many	TRBD2	TRBV5-1	TRBJ2-3
CASSLEFWGGQYF	TGTGCCAGCAGCTTAGAATTTTGGGGAGGGCAGTACTTC	many	NA	TRBV7-9	TRBJ2-7
CASSLDSVQSLGEQYF	TGTGCCAGCAGCTTAGATTCGGTACAGTCCCTTGGCGAGCAGTACTTC	many	NA	TRBV7-2	TRBJ2-7
CSAGRTVHMSPLHF	TGCAGTGCAGGGAGGACAGTCCATATGTCACCCCTCCACTTT	few	NA	TRBV20-1	TRBJ1-6
CASSQGGGRTGNTIYF	TGTGCCAGCAGCCAAGGGGGGGGCCGGACTGGAAACACCATATATTTT	many	NA	TRBV11-2	TRBJ1-3
CASSQESAAADQYF	TGCGCCAGCAGCCAAGAATCGGCTGCCGCGGATCAGTACTTC	NA	NA	TRBV4-1	TRBJ2-4
CSASGLAGGTGELFF	TGCAGTGCTTCTGGACTAGCGGGAGGGACCGGGGAGCTGTTTTTT	many	TRBD2	TRBV20-1	TRBJ2-2
CASSPQITGLRPQHF	TGCGCCAGCAGCCCGCAGATAACGGGATTACGACCCCAGCATTTT	few	NA	TRBV4-1	TRBJ1-5
CASRLKSVGYTF	TGTGCCAGCAGACTCAAATCGGTTGGCTACACCTTC	many	NA	TRBV5-8	TRBJ1-2
CASSSTPSGINEKLFF	TGTGCCAGCAGCTCCACACCTTCAGGGATCAATGAAAAACTGTTTTTT	few	NA	TRBV7-9	TRBJ1-4
CASSPSSSGPETQYF	TGTGCCAGCTCACCATCCTCTTCCGGGCCCGAGACCCAGTACTTC	many	NA	TRBV18	TRBJ2-5
CASSLASVEYEQFF	TGTGCCAGCAGCTTAGCTTCCGTAGAGTATGAGCAGTTCTTC	many	NA	TRBV7-9	TRBJ2-1
CASTTWGDYNEQFF	TGTGCCAGCACTACTTGGGGGGACTACAATGAGCAGTTCTTC	many	NA	TRBV18	TRBJ2-1
CASSLLQGGSPLHF	TGTGCCAGCAGTTTATTACAGGGAGGTTCACCCCTCCACTTT	many	NA	TRBV28	TRBJ1-6
CSARDLAWGRERNEQYF	TGCAGTGCTAGAGATCTTGCGTGGGGGCGGGAGAGGAACGAGCAGTACTTC	NA	NA	TRBV20-1	TRBJ2-7
CASSQALQGSGEKLFF	TGTGCCAGCAGCCAAGCCCTACAGGGATCGGGTGAAAAACTGTTTTTT	many	NA	TRBV3-1	TRBJ1-4
CASRGGGVPNTGELFF	TGTGCCAGCAGGGGGGGGGGAGTGCCGAACACCGGGGAGCTGTTTTTT	NA	TRBD2	TRBV27	TRBJ2-2
CASSFTRRSYEQYF	TGTGCCAGCAGCTTCACGAGACGTTCCTACGAGCAGTACTTC	few	NA	TRBV11-3	TRBJ2-7
CASSASRGLSGEKLFF	TGTGCCAGCAGTGCCTCTAGGGGACTATCGGGTGAAAAACTGTTTTTT	many	NA	TRBV2	TRBJ1-4
CASSLDGGYNEQFF	TGTGCCAGCAGCTTGGACGGGGGTTACAATGAGCAGTTCTTC	NA	NA	TRBV11-2	TRBJ2-1
CAISDGGEVEKLFF	TGTGCCATCAGTGATGGGGGGGAGGTCGAAAAACTGTTTTTT	few	NA	TRBV10-3	TRBJ1-4
CSAASGADTEAFF	TGCAGTGCTGCTTCGGGGGCCGACACTGAAGCTTTCTTT	many	NA	TRBV20-1	TRBJ1-1
CASKTLTGLFFTDTQYF	TGTGCCAGTAAAACTTTGACAGGGCTTTTCTTCACAGATACGCAGTATTTT	NA	TRBD1	TRBV6-2/TRBV6-3	TRBJ2-3
CASKASGTDTQYF	TGTGCCAGCAAGGCTAGCGGCACAGATACGCAGTATTTT	many	NA	TRBV2	TRBJ2-3